These 22 T cell receptor beta chains were all obtained from the same sample, sequenced in a study of kidney transplant recipient with SARS-CoV-2 infection (dated by TCRdb to 2020 to 2022). Sequenced on an Illumina MiSeq. TCRdb's own reprocessing of the public reads used fastp at Q25 and MiXCR and kept productive beta chains. Rows with one shared CDR3 protein collapse into an entry with the most common genes and DNA. The sample records roughly 250,000 distinct CDR3 sequences, 29% of which are singletons. The ten largest clonotypes hold under 7.5% of the sample. The time point label corresponds to: pre-pandemic baseline sample and day 111 after first positive SARS-CoV-2 test. The sample was a blood sample, taken at baseline and on roughly day 110 from a kidney transplant recipient. All receptors come from a male patient between 25 and 39 years old who had COVID-19 and was a kidney transplant recipient. After transplantation, some T cells may belong to the graft donor instead of the recipient.

This clonotype appeared a few times. V usage is TRBV20-1 and J usage is TRBJ1-6; no reliable D call. This CDR3 comprises 15 residues. The V gene lost 1 base and the J gene lost 0 bases, with 7 bases spanning the gap. The V gene's germline CDR1 is DFQATT and CDR2 SNEGSKA (reference sequence). The CDR3 sequence: CSARAGSSYNSPLHF. CDR3 DNA sequence: TGCAGTGCTAGAGCGGGGAGCTCCTATAATTCACCCCTCCACTTT.

This clonotype was counted at least ten times. CDR3 sequence reads: CASHLGGQETQYF. The CDR3 nucleotides are TGTGCCAGCCACCTCGGGGGGCAAGAGACCCAGTACTTC. The chain combines TRBV3-2 with TRBJ2-5; no DNA check was done on the table's D call, TRBD1. TRBV3-2 is annotated as a pseudogene. This CDR3 comprises 13 residues.

Ten or more counts support this clonotype. This sequence joins TRBV4-3 and TRBJ1-2, with no clear D. From germline, CDR1 is LGHNA and CDR2 YSLEER. Trimming cost V 4 bases and J 4 bases, with 22 bases left between them. The CDR3 is 17 amino acids. The CDR3 coding sequence is TGCGCCAGCAGCCTAAGTTCAGGACGTCGAAAGACCTATGGCTACACCTTC. As protein: CASSLSSGRRKTYGYTF.

This clonotype was observed many times. The chain recombines TRBV23-1 with TRBJ1-5; tentatively, D is TRBD1 (5 bases). TRBV23-1 is marked as an open reading frame, function uncertain. CDR3 length: 16 residues. Trimming stripped 0 bases from V and 0 bases from J, with 9 bases between. CDR3 in amino acids: CASSQSQDPSNQPQHF. The CDR3 DNA reads as TGCGCCAGCAGTCAATCACAGGATCCTAGCAATCAGCCCCAGCATTTT.

This clonotype appeared many times. V gene TRBV3-1 combines with J gene TRBJ1-2; D not resolved. V lost 2 bases, J lost 5 bases, and 15 bases lay in between. Germline assignment: CDR1 LGHDT and CDR2 YNNKEL (reference sequence). The CDR3 extends over 15 amino acids. CDR3 coding DNA: TGTGCCAGCAGCCAAACCCCCCCCGGATTGTATGGCTACACCTTC. Translated: CASSQTPPGLYGYTF.

This rearrangement joins TRBV20-1 to TRBJ2-3; D uncertain. CDR1 and CDR2 (germline): DFQATT, SNEGSKA (reference sequence). V lost 0 bases and J 8 bases, leaving 0 bases between the germline ends. The CDR3 has 9 residues. CDR3 sequence (DNA): TGCAGTGCTAGAGATACGCAGTATTTT. It yields the protein CSARDTQYF.

This clonotype was seen at least ten times. J is TRBJ2-1 and V is TRBV7-9, with D perhaps matching TRBD1 (7 bases). CDR3 size: 18 residues. Between the trimmed V and J ends, which lost 4 bases and 8 bases, there was a span of 27 bases. Germline CDR1 and CDR2: SEHNR and FQNEAQ (reference sequence). CDR3 nucleotides: TGTGCCAGCAGCTGGGCCCCGCGAGGGCAGGGGGGCTCCCATGAGCAGTTCTTC. The encoded protein is CASSWAPRGQGGSHEQFF. The full variable domain, completed using reference TRBV7-9 and TRBJ2-1, is DTGVSQNPRHKITKRGQNVTFRCDPISEHNRLYWYRQTLGQGPEFLTYFQNEAQLEKSRLLSDRFSAERPKGSFSTLEIQRTEQGDSAMYLCASSWAPRGQGGSHEQFFGPGTRLTVL.

V usage is TRBV15 and J usage is TRBJ2-3; D is unclear. CDR1 is LNHNV and CDR2 is YYDKDF in the germline V gene (reference sequence). V was clipped by 5 bases and J by 7 bases, with 16 bases between them. There are 14 residues in the CDR3. CDR3 sequence reads: CATSGLTWPYTQYF. The CDR3 bases are TGTGCCACCAGCGGTCTGACTTGGCCCTATACGCAGTATTTT.

In its sample, this clonotype was seen once. The chain uses TRBV6-5 and TRBJ2-1, with 13 bases fitting TRBD2. Per germline, CDR1 MNHEY and CDR2 SVGAGI. Losses at the gene ends were 6 bases for V and 12 bases for J; bases not matched to a gene: 11. There are 15 residues in the CDR3. CDR3 sequence: CASSHRTSGSYGQFF. DNA for the CDR3: TGTGCCAGCAGCCACCGGACTAGCGGGAGTTATGGGCAGTTCTTC.

This clonotype showed up just a few times. This chain joins TRBV20-1 and TRBJ2-4; 7 positions agree with TRBD1. Germline V gives CDR1 DFQATT, CDR2 SNEGSKA (reference sequence). The CDR3 is 16 amino acids. The trim removed 0 bases at V and 3 bases at J, leaving 8 bases unmatched. CDR3 in amino acids: CSARDLLQGNKNIQYF. Written as DNA, the CDR3 is TGCAGTGCTAGAGACTTACTACAGGGGAACAAAAACATTCAGTACTTC.

Worth noting for this clonotype: A much larger clone differs from this one at a single base, so this may be a read error. The chain couples TRBV7-1 to TRBJ2-7; no firm D call. The end of the DNA fits TRBJ1-2 better, so the J call may be wrong. TRBV7-1 falls under the ORF class, with uncertain function. CDR3 length: 17 residues. The CDR3 region has the DNA TGTGCCAGCAGCTGCCGACATCACGAGGGAAAGACCTATAGCTACACCTTC. Residues: CASSCRHHEGKTYSYTF.

This clonotype has more than one count but fewer than ten. CDR3 sequence: CAWSHNQETQYF. The CDR3 region has the DNA TGTGCCTGGAGTCACAACCAAGAGACCCAGTACTTC. The chain combines TRBV30 with TRBJ2-5; D uncertain. Germline CDR1 and CDR2: GTSNPN and SVGIG (reference sequence). The CDR3 contains 12 residues. Deletions cut 2 bases from V and 0 bases from J, with 4 bases between.

This clonotype was observed at least ten times. The chain has TRBV28 and TRBJ1-1; possible D gene TRBD1, 5 bases. Germline V gene sequence: CDR1 MDHEN, CDR2 SYDVKM. Trimming pared 4 bases from V and 4 bases from J, leaving 19 bases between. The CDR3 has 16 amino acids. This CDR3 reads CASSSRQGGFFTEAFF. The CDR3 DNA follows: TGTGCCAGCAGTTCCCGCCAGGGAGGGTTTTTCACTGAAGCTTTCTTT.

This clonotype appeared a few times. V is TRBV11-2 and J is TRBJ2-3; 14 nucleotides agree with TRBD2. The CDR3 is 17 residues long. CDR1 SGHAT and CDR2 FQNNGV come from the germline V gene. The trim removed 5 bases at V and 6 bases at J, leaving 10 bases unmatched. The DNA for the CDR3 is TGTGCCAGCAGCACCGCCGGGACTAGCGGGAGATTGGATACGCAGTATTTT. The encoded protein is CASSTAGTSGRLDTQYF.

Concerning this clonotype: This may stem from a read error, because a much larger clone lies one nucleotide away. V gene TRBV6-5 combines with J gene TRBJ2-3; D gene unclear. Per germline, CDR1 MNHEY and CDR2 SVGAGI. The CDR3 has 15 residues. The CDR3 DNA is TGTGCCAGCAGTTCCTTGGCAGATCGTACAGATGCGCAGTATTTT. Encoded protein: CASSSLADRTDAQYF.

With respect to this clonotype: At one boundary the junction diverges from the germline segment, which might be a read error. The J gene is TRBJ2-4, the V gene TRBV12-3 or TRBV12-4; D unclear. The CDR3 contains 15 residues. CDR3 coding DNA: TGTGCCAACAGTTTGGTTCGCTACGAGAGGAACATTCAGTACTTC. Its translation is CANSLVRYERNIQYF.

This clonotype was found many times. This chain joins TRBV24-1 and TRBJ2-7; D is undetermined. The germline V gene encodes CDR1 KGHDR and CDR2 SFDVKD. The ends were cut back, 5 bases at V and 7 bases at J, with 14 bases in the middle. The CDR3 contains 13 residues. CDR3 residues: CATSGPSSGEQYF. CDR3 bases: TGTGCCACCAGTGGCCCTTCCTCTGGGGAGCAGTACTTC.

Concerning this clonotype: Given a much more abundant clone one base away, this may be a read error. This chain uses TRBV6-5 with TRBJ1-6; maybe TRBD1 (6 bases). The CDR3 covers 15 residues. CDR1 MNHEY and CDR2 SVGAGI come from the germline V gene. CDR3 sequence (DNA): TGTGCCAGCAGTGGTCAGGGGTCCTATAATTCACCCCCCCACTTT. Its translation: CASSGQGSYNSPPHF.

This clonotype showed up many times. This chain links TRBV13 with TRBJ2-7, with D possibly being TRBD1 (6 bases). Germline assignment: CDR1 PRHDT and CDR2 FYEKMQ (reference sequence). Trimming removed 0 bases from V and 3 bases from J, with 18 bases in between. The CDR3 loop spans 17 amino acids. The CDR3 DNA is TGTGCCAGCAGCTTAGGACCGGACAGAGACGACCACTACGAGCAGTACTTC. Encoded protein: CASSLGPDRDDHYEQYF.

The sample holds many counts of this clonotype. This chain uses TRBV3-1 with TRBJ1-2, with D possibly TRBD1 on 6 matching bases. Germline loops: CDR1 LGHDT, CDR2 YNNKEL (reference sequence). This CDR3 has 15 amino acids. The V end lost 4 bases, the J end lost 2 bases, and 14 bases lay between the germline ends. The CDR3 DNA follows: TGTGCCAGCAGCCCATCAGACAGGCCGAACTATGGCTACACCTTC. It is translated as CASSPSDRPNYGYTF.

This clonotype was recorded a few times. This chain connects TRBV6-5 to TRBJ1-5; 7 bases are shared with TRBD1. Germline assignment: CDR1 MNHEY and CDR2 SVGAGI. The junction had 7 bases not matched to a gene; V was cut back by 7 bases and J by 4 bases. This CDR3 contains 14 residues. CDR3 loop: CASIMGQPNQPQHF. CDR3 bases: TGTGCCAGCATCATGGGACAGCCGAATCAGCCCCAGCATTTT.

This clonotype has just one count. A single base separates this from a much larger clone, so it may be a read error. The chain carries TRBV12-3 or TRBV12-4 and TRBJ2-1; TRBD2 aligns across 9 bases. The CDR3 contains 16 residues. CDR3 region: CASSLSRGGLFNKQFF. DNA of the CDR3: TGTGCCAGCAGTTTATCGCGGGGGGGCCTTTTCAATAAGCAGTTCTTC.